These 22 T cell receptor beta chains were sequenced from one sample in a study of cytomegalovirus exposure and HLA in healthy donors. This PCR relied on a set of 60 Vbeta primers and 13 Jbeta primers. Assay used: immunoSEQ multiplex PCR; TCRdb lists only in-frame clones, some missing. The sample lists about 140,000 clones, 75% to 85% occurring once. Sequencing input: PBMCs. These receptors all come from a man in his fifties or sixties in good health and CMV-seronegative.

The chain uses TRBV28 and TRBJ1-5, with a possible D match to TRBD1 (5 bases). The ends were cut back, 7 bases at V and 0 bases at J, with 13 bases in the middle. This CDR3 has 15 amino acids. Germline assignment: CDR1 MDHEN and CDR2 SYDVKM. Here the CDR3 DNA reads TGTGCCAGCACGGGACTAGGAAATAGCAATCAGCCCCAGCATTTT. Translation gives CASTGLGNSNQPQHF.

J is TRBJ2-1 and V is TRBV10-3; the D gene is possibly TRBD2 (6 bases). This CDR3 contains 12 residues. Trimming pared 4 bases from V and 7 bases from J, leaving 8 bases between. CDR1 and CDR2 (germline): ENHRY, SYGVKD. CDR3 protein: CAISGSGNEQFF. The DNA of the CDR3 is TGTGCCATCAGTGGAAGCGGGAATGAGCAGTTCTTC.

The V and J genes are TRBV27 and TRBJ2-7; 7 nucleotides line up with TRBD1. With V trimmed by 6 bases and J by 3 bases, 5 bases remained unmatched. The CDR3 loop spans 13 amino acids. Germline V gene sequence: CDR1 MNHEY, CDR2 SMNVEV (reference sequence). CDR3 bases: TGTGCCAGCAGCTCAGGGGGAGACTACGAGCAGTACTTC. Translated, it gives CASSSGGDYEQYF.

This clone has a handful of counts. This specimen includes other DNA sequences encoding the same CDR3. V is TRBV9 and J is TRBJ2-7; 7 bases agree with TRBD1. V shed 0 bases, J shed 2 bases, and the junction held 2 bases outside the gene matches. Germline CDR1 reads SGDLS; CDR2 reads YYNGEE. This CDR3 has 14 residues. The CDR3 coding sequence is TGTGCCAGCAGCGTAGGACAGGGCGCCTACGAGCAGTACTTC. It translates to CASSVGQGAYEQYF.

The chain joins TRBV6-5 to TRBJ2-5; 7 nucleotides line up with TRBD1. CDR1 and CDR2 from the germline V gene are MNHEY and SVGAGI. The CDR3 is 14 residues long. Trimming took 4 bases from V and 1 from J; bases not matched to a gene: 3. CDR3 sequence: CASSSRGSQETQYF. The CDR3 DNA sequence: TGTGCCAGCAGTTCCAGGGGGAGCCAAGAGACCCAGTACTTC.

This clone was picked up a small number of times. The chain carries TRBV7-6 and TRBJ2-2, with TRBD1 identical over 9 bases. Germline assignment: CDR1 SGHVS and CDR2 FNYEAQ. There are 16 residues in the CDR3. The ends lost 1 base at V and 7 bases at J; junction bases unmatched: 7. CDR3 DNA: TGTGCCAGCAGCTTAGGGGACAGGGCTGTAGGCGGGGAGCTGTTTTTT. It is translated as CASSLGDRAVGGELFF.

The J gene is TRBJ2-3, the V gene TRBV6-5; D is perhaps TRBD2 (6 bases). Trimming left V 0 bases short and J 6 bases short, with 16 bases between. The length of the CDR3 is 16 residues. Germline assignment: CDR1 MNHEY and CDR2 SVGAGI. The CDR3 loop is CASSYSLAGLRDTQYF. The CDR3 DNA reads as TGTGCCAGCAGTTACTCTTTGGCAGGACTACGTGATACGCAGTATTTT.

This chain links TRBV9 with TRBJ2-3; TRBD2 matches 11 bases. The junction had 7 bases not matched to a gene; V was cut back by 4 bases and J by 3 bases. Per germline, CDR1 SGDLS and CDR2 YYNGEE. The CDR3 contains 16 residues. The CDR3 spells CASSLGTSGSTDTQYF. CDR3 in DNA: TGTGCCAGCAGCCTCGGGACTAGCGGCTCTACAGATACGCAGTATTTT.

The genes are TRBV2 and TRBJ1-5; D possibly corresponds to TRBD1 (5 bases). This CDR3 is built from 13 residues. Trimming stripped 7 bases from V and 6 bases from J, with 13 bases between. Per the germline V gene, CDR1 is SNHLY and CDR2 is FYNNEI. The CDR3 protein is CASIAGQGQPQHF. In DNA, the CDR3 is TGTGCCAGCATTGCAGGGCAAGGTCAGCCCCAGCATTTT.

Of note for this clone: At one of its ends the junction is not consistent with the germline gene, which may arise from a read error. The gene calls are TRBV28 and TRBJ2-6; possible D gene TRBD1, 5 bases. Germline CDR1 reads MDHEN; CDR2 reads SYDVKM. The CDR3 covers 15 residues. The CDR3 spells CASSWVGSGANALTF. In nucleotides, the CDR3 is TGTGCCAGCAGTTGGGTGGGGTCTGGGGCCAACGCCCTGACTTTC. The full variable domain, completed using reference TRBV28 and TRBJ2-6, is DVKVTQSSRYLVKRTGEKVFLECVQDMDHENMFWYRQDPGLGLRLIYFSYDVKMKEKGDIPEGYSVSREKKERFSLILESASTNQTSMYLCASSWVGSGANALTFGAGSRLTVL.

V gene TRBV5-6 combines with J gene TRBJ2-7; weak D call: TRBD2 (5 bases). The V and J ends lost 3 bases and 3 bases respectively, with 16 bases between them. CDR1 and CDR2 from the germline V gene are SGHDT and YYEEEE. The CDR3 extends over 15 amino acids. The DNA of the CDR3 is TGTGCCAGCAGCTATTGGGCTAGCTCCCTCTACGAGCAGTACTTC. Its translation: CASSYWASSLYEQYF.

The chain employs TRBV16 and TRBJ1-2, with D tentatively TRBD1 (5 bases). The V gene's germline CDR1 is KGHSY and CDR2 FQNENV. This CDR3 contains 15 residues. Between the trimmed V and J ends, which lost 6 bases and 0 bases, there was a span of 14 bases. The CDR3 nucleotides are TGTGCCAGCAGTCCTAGACAGTTCTCTAACTATGGCTACACCTTC. Translated: CASSPRQFSNYGYTF.

The J gene is TRBJ2-6, the V gene TRBV28, with D perhaps TRBD2 (5 bases). With 5 bases removed from V and 1 base from J, the gap between germline ends came to 15 bases. Germline assignment: CDR1 MDHEN and CDR2 SYDVKM. There are 17 residues in the CDR3. The CDR3 protein is CASSLPGSGSGANVLTF. The DNA for the CDR3 is TGTGCCAGCAGTCTCCCCGGATCGGGATCTGGGGCCAACGTCCTGACTTTC. The full variable domain, its missing parts supplied by reference TRBV28 and TRBJ2-6, is DVKVTQSSRYLVKRTGEKVFLECVQDMDHENMFWYRQDPGLGLRLIYFSYDVKMKEKGDIPEGYSVSREKKERFSLILESASTNQTSMYLCASSLPGSGSGANVLTFGAGSRLTVL.

V is TRBV7-9 and J is TRBJ1-1; D uncertain. There are 14 residues in the CDR3. V was clipped by 1 base and J by 0 bases, with 6 bases between them. Per germline, CDR1 SEHNR and CDR2 FQNEAQ (reference sequence). The CDR3 DNA is TGTGCCAGCAGCTTAGTGGAGGTGAACACTGAAGCTTTCTTT. This translates into CASSLVEVNTEAFF.

As concerns this clone: At one end the junction does not follow the germline gene, possibly because of a read error. J is TRBJ2-7 and V is TRBV5-6; D perhaps matches TRBD2 (5 bases). This CDR3 comprises 12 residues. Germline V CDR1 and CDR2: SGHDT, YYEEEE. The CDR3 DNA is TGTGCCAGCAGCCGTAGCAGCGGACCCCACCTTTGG. This gives the protein CASSRSSGPHLW.

The chain has TRBV27 and TRBJ2-3, with D possibly being TRBD2 (5 bases). Deletions cut 2 bases from V and 1 base from J, with 16 bases between. The CDR3 has 17 amino acids. Germline CDR1 and CDR2: MNHEY and SMNVEV (reference sequence). The CDR3 reads CASSLNPRGSGTDTQYF. The CDR3 DNA is TGTGCCAGCAGTTTAAACCCCCGCGGGTCCGGCACAGATACGCAGTATTTT.

The chain recombines TRBV7-9 with TRBJ2-6; 10 nucleotides match TRBD1. The CDR3 loop spans 18 amino acids. V lost 2 bases, J lost 2 bases, and 6 bases stayed unmatched. Germline V gene lookup returns CDR1 SEHNR and CDR2 FQNEAQ (reference sequence). The CDR3 here is CASSLYSGTGAGANVLTF. As DNA, the CDR3 is TGTGCCAGCAGCTTATACTCCGGGACAGGGGCTGGGGCCAACGTCCTGACTTTC.

The rearrangement joins TRBV18 to TRBJ1-1; maybe TRBD1 (6 bases). Trimming took 6 bases from V and 1 from J, leaving 15 bases between them. The CDR3 totals 15 residues. Germline V gives CDR1 KGHSH, CDR2 LQKENI. The CDR3 loop is CASSPEQGANTEAFF. The CDR3 DNA reads TGTGCCAGCTCGCCGGAACAGGGCGCGAACACTGAAGCTTTCTTT.

The rearrangement uses TRBV7-8 and TRBJ2-7; 9 bases agree with TRBD1. Trimming at V came to 5 bases and at J to 3 bases, leaving 8 bases not matched to a gene. Germline V lookup: CDR1 SGHVS, CDR2 FQNEAQ. CDR3 size: 15 residues. The CDR3 here is CASSLSGTGFYEQYF. CDR3 sequence (DNA): TGTGCCAGCAGCCTATCCGGGACAGGGTTCTACGAGCAGTACTTC.

This rearrangement joins TRBV6-1 to TRBJ2-7; 8 nucleotides align to TRBD1. J gave up 0 bases and V 7 bases, and 5 bases lay outside the gene matches. CDR1 MNHNS and CDR2 SASEGT come from the germline V gene. The CDR3 extends over 14 amino acids. The CDR3 DNA reads TGTGCCAGCAACGGGGACAGGCCCTCCTACGAGCAGTACTTC. Amino acids: CASNGDRPSYEQYF.

The chain combines TRBV7-2 with TRBJ1-5; weak D call: TRBD1 (6 bases). The length of the CDR3 is 17 residues. V shed 6 bases and J shed 0 bases, with 18 bases lying between them. CDR1 is SGHTA, CDR2 FQGNSA, per germline. In nucleotides, the CDR3 is TGTGCCAGCAGTCGAAGCCGGGACAAGTATAGCAATCAGCCCCAGCATTTT. This translates into CASSRSRDKYSNQPQHF.

The V and J genes are TRBV7-9 and TRBJ1-1, with D perhaps TRBD1 (6 bases). Germline V gene data show CDR1 as SEHNR and CDR2 as FQNEAQ (reference sequence). This CDR3 is built from 15 residues. V lost 2 bases and J 4 bases, leaving 14 bases between the germline ends. CDR3 sequence: CASSLSAGVGTEAFF. DNA for the CDR3: TGTGCCAGCAGCTTAAGTGCAGGGGTAGGCACTGAAGCTTTCTTT.